This entry lists 22 T cell receptor beta chains sequenced from one sample in a study of blood T cell repertoires in COVID-19. TCRdb's table, derived via immunoSEQ multiplex PCR, lists solely in-frame clones and lacks some. Of under 200,000 clones listed, around four fifths are singletons. The sequencing sample was made of peripheral blood. These receptors all stem from a woman in her thirties with acute or convalescent COVID-19.

This chain joins TRBV28 and TRBJ1-5, with 9 bases matching TRBD1. This CDR3 spans 14 amino acids. Germline loops: CDR1 MDHEN, CDR2 SYDVKM. Germline trimming cut 10 bases from V and 6 bases from J; bases unmatched to any gene: 10. Here the CDR3 reads CATMKGTGTQPQHF. CDR3 nucleotide sequence: TGTGCCACCATGAAAGGGACAGGGACTCAGCCCCAGCATTTT. The variable domain in full, completed from reference TRBV28 and TRBJ1-5, reads DVKVTQSSRYLVKRTGEKVFLECVQDMDHENMFWYRQDPGLGLRLIYFSYDVKMKEKGDIPEGYSVSREKKERFSLILESASTNQTSMYLCATMKGTGTQPQHFGDGTRLSIL.

This clone has a handful of counts. The J gene is TRBJ1-3, the V gene TRBV7-2; D is undetermined. Per the germline V gene, CDR1 is SGHTA and CDR2 is FQGNSA. Trimming shortened V by 5 bases and J by 1 base, and 6 bases separated the two germline ends. CDR3 size: 13 residues. The CDR3 coding sequence is TGTGCCAGCAGCCGCGAGTCTGGAAACACCATATATTTT. Encoded protein: CASSRESGNTIYF.

The sample holds a few counts of this clone. This chain joins TRBV30 and TRBJ1-1; 7 nucleotides line up with TRBD1. The germline gives CDR1 GTSNPN, CDR2 SVGIG (reference sequence). Losses at the gene ends were 4 bases for V and 5 bases for J; bases not matched to a gene: 10. This CDR3 has 14 amino acids. The CDR3 DNA follows: TGTGCCTGGAAACTGACAGGGATAAAAACTGAAGCTTTCTTT. As protein: CAWKLTGIKTEAFF.

This chain joins TRBV29-1 and TRBJ1-2, with TRBD1 matching 8 bases. Trimming cost V 7 bases and J 8 bases; bases outside gene matches: 9. The CDR3 consists of 12 residues. Germline lookup yields CDR1 SQVTM and CDR2 ANQGSEA. CDR3 residues: CSDSGTGSGYTF. The CDR3 DNA sequence: TGCAGCGACTCCGGGACAGGTAGCGGCTACACCTTC.

The sample holds a few counts of this clone. This chain uses TRBV5-1 with TRBJ2-3; 7 positions match TRBD1. CDR1 SGHRS and CDR2 YFSETQ come from the germline V gene. This CDR3 region has 15 residues. The J segment lost 4 bases and the V segment lost 3 bases, leaving 8 bases of the junction unmatched. The CDR3 loop reads CASSSSDRAPDTQYF. The CDR3 coding sequence is TGCGCCAGCAGCTCTAGTGACAGGGCCCCAGATACGCAGTATTTT.

This rearrangement joins TRBV19 to TRBJ2-3, with D possibly matching TRBD2 (6 bases). V was shortened by 4 bases and J by 0 bases, with 14 bases between the two germline ends. Germline lookup yields CDR1 LNHDA and CDR2 SQIVND (reference sequence). The length of the CDR3 is 16 residues. In DNA, the CDR3 is TGTGCCAGTAGTACCTCAACGGGGACTAGCACAGATACGCAGTATTTT. It translates to CASSTSTGTSTDTQYF.

This clone has just one count. The germline gene is not matched at one end of the junction; a read error may be the cause. The chain couples TRBV7-7 to TRBJ2-5; the match to TRBD1 covers 7 bases. This CDR3 comprises 14 residues. Germline CDR1 reads SSHAT; CDR2 reads FNYEAQ (reference sequence). This CDR3 is CASSTDRVGETQYF. The CDR3 bases are TGTGCTAGCAGCACAGACAGGGTTGGGGAGACCCAGTACTTC.

This chain connects TRBV6-5 to TRBJ2-7; TRBD2 matches at 9 bases. V shed 6 bases, J shed 5 bases, and the junction held 11 bases outside the gene matches. Germline loops: CDR1 MNHEY, CDR2 SVGAGI. CDR3 length equals 15 residues. The CDR3: CASSAGAGGPHEQYF. The CDR3 DNA follows: TGTGCCAGCAGCGCCGGCGCGGGGGGGCCCCACGAGCAGTACTTC.

The J gene is TRBJ2-3, the V gene TRBV18; maybe TRBD1 (5 bases). Germline CDR1 reads KGHSH; CDR2 reads LQKENI. CDR3 size: 11 residues. The CDR3 nucleotides are TGTGGAGGTGCCCAGGGAGATACGCAGTATTTT. Amino acids: CGGAQGDTQYF.

The chain links TRBV13 to TRBJ2-5; D might be TRBD2 (5 bases). The CDR3 spans 14 residues. The germline CDR1 and CDR2 sequences are PRHDT and FYEKMQ (reference sequence). Trimming cost V 2 bases and J 3 bases, with 10 bases left between them. The CDR3 DNA follows: TGTGCCAGCAGCTTATATACCGGGGAAGAGACCCAGTACTTC. This gives the protein CASSLYTGEETQYF.

The chain joins TRBV19 to TRBJ2-7; no firm D call. Trimming stripped 2 bases from V and 1 base from J, with 21 bases between. The germline CDR1 and CDR2 sequences are LNHDA and SQIVND (reference sequence). The CDR3 is 18 amino acids. The CDR3 spells CASSIRIYKKEMSYEQYF. As DNA, the CDR3 is TGTGCCAGTAGTATAAGAATTTATAAGAAGGAGATGTCCTACGAGCAGTACTTC.

The chain combines TRBV5-4 with TRBJ2-3; 8 bases are shared with TRBD2. The CDR3 extends over 15 amino acids. J gave up 2 bases and V 0 bases, and 2 bases lay outside the gene matches. CDR1 is SGHNT, CDR2 YYREEE, per germline (reference sequence). The DNA of the CDR3 is TGTGCCAGCAGCTTGGGAGCGGGGGTCACAGATACGCAGTATTTT. This sequence encodes CASSLGAGVTDTQYF.

The chain joins TRBV15 to TRBJ2-1; 9 nucleotides agree with TRBD1. The ends lost 4 bases at V and 12 bases at J; junction bases unmatched: 10. Per the germline V gene, CDR1 is LNHNV and CDR2 is YYDKDF (reference sequence). The CDR3 covers 14 residues. DNA of the CDR3: TGTGCCACCAGCATAGGGACAGGGCTACGCGGGCAGTTCTTC. Its protein product is CATSIGTGLRGQFF.

The chain has TRBV12-3 or TRBV12-4 and TRBJ2-7; D perhaps matches TRBD1 (5 bases). The CDR3 spans 12 residues. Trimming cost V 6 bases and J 4 bases, with 10 bases left between them. The CDR3 bases are TGTGCCAGCAGCTCAGGGTTTTACGAGCAGTACTTC. Its translation is CASSSGFYEQYF.

The chain links TRBV28 to TRBJ2-7; 7 positions agree with TRBD2. The ends lost 5 bases at V and 7 bases at J; junction bases unmatched: 5. The CDR3 is 12 amino acids. The germline V gene encodes CDR1 MDHEN and CDR2 SYDVKM. This CDR3 is CASSSRLAEQYF. In DNA form, the CDR3 reads TGTGCCAGCAGTAGCAGACTAGCAGAGCAGTACTTC.

Concerning this clone: Sequence at one end of the junction differs from germline and may be a read error. The chain employs TRBV30 and TRBJ1-1; unclear D gene. The V gene's germline CDR1 is GTSNPN and CDR2 SVGIG (reference sequence). The CDR3 is made up of 12 amino acids. CDR3 coding DNA: TGTGCCTGGAGTGTACCACTCGCCCCTACCCACTTT. This translates into CAWSVPLAPTHF.

J is TRBJ2-3 and V is TRBV5-8; D is perhaps TRBD1 (6 bases). Germline V lookup: CDR1 SGHTS, CDR2 YDEGEE. The germline V and J ends were trimmed by 8 bases and 6 bases, with 16 bases remaining between them. The CDR3 covers 13 residues. CDR3 residues: CASTLRGSDTQYF. CDR3 sequence (DNA): TGTGCCAGTACCCTCAGGGGCTCGGATACGCAGTATTTT.

The chain is built from TRBV14 and TRBJ1-1, with 8 bases that match TRBD1. V trimming: 4 bases; J trimming: 4 bases; junction bases outside the gene matches: 8. CDR1 SGHDN and CDR2 FVKESK come from the germline V gene. This CDR3 spans 15 amino acids. The CDR3 nucleotides read TGTGCCAGCAGCCTCCGGACAGGGCGGAGCACTGAAGCTTTCTTT. It yields the protein CASSLRTGRSTEAFF.

The chain has TRBV9 and TRBJ1-2; D uncertain. CDR1 and CDR2 from the germline V gene are SGDLS and YYNGEE. The V end lost 3 bases, the J end lost 4 bases, and 13 bases lay between the germline ends. The CDR3 contains 14 residues. CDR3 in amino acids: CASSDWAEGYGYTF. CDR3 bases: TGTGCCAGCAGCGACTGGGCTGAGGGCTATGGCTACACCTTC.

This clone was recorded many times. The chain carries TRBV5-1 and TRBJ2-2; 9 nucleotides match TRBD2. The CDR3 covers 14 residues. Germline V CDR1 and CDR2: SGHRS, YFSETQ. Trimming removed 10 bases from V and 6 bases from J; junction bases left unmatched: 10. The CDR3 is CASQRGAVPGELFF. The CDR3 DNA reads as TGCGCCTCACAGCGGGGGGCCGTCCCCGGGGAGCTGTTTTTT.

The rearrangement links TRBV11-3 to TRBJ1-1; a possible D gene is TRBD1 (6 bases). The CDR3 is made up of 13 amino acids. The germline V gene encodes CDR1 SGHNT and CDR2 YENEEA. V was trimmed by 6 bases and J by 5 bases, leaving 13 bases between them. The CDR3 protein is CASSLGAGTEAFF. The CDR3, as DNA: TGTGCCAGCAGTCTGGGGGCAGGTACTGAAGCTTTCTTT. Together with reference TRBV11-3 and TRBJ1-1, the CDR3 gives the full variable domain: EAGVVQSPRYKIIEKKQPVAFWCNPISGHNTLYWYLQNLGQGPELLIRYENEEAVDDSQLPKDRFSAERLKGVDSTLKIQPAELGDSAVYLCASSLGAGTEAFFGQGTRLTVV.

The rearrangement links TRBV30 to TRBJ1-3; D call uncertain. With 3 bases removed from V and 4 bases from J, the gap between germline ends came to 10 bases. The CDR3 consists of 13 residues. CDR1 is GTSNPN and CDR2 is SVGIG in the germline V gene (reference sequence). Here the CDR3 DNA reads TGTGCCTGGAGAATGGCGGGGGGAAACACCATATATTTT. It encodes CAWRMAGGNTIYF.